Included here is one TCR beta chain sequence, with context. Its cognate antigen is unknown. This entry belongs to a study of T cell repertoires and HLA-DP antigens. The overall study: In vitro CD4+ alloreactivity was against HeLa-presented HLA-DP.

Germline trimming cut 2 bases from V and 3 bases from J; bases unmatched to any gene: 21. The germline gives CDR1 PRHDT, CDR2 FYEKMQ (reference sequence). The CDR3 is 22 residues long. Findings and caveats of the study: Pre-culture clonality, about 0.042, was far below sorted CD137+ clonality of 0.3 to 0.45.

Sequencing used immunoSEQ multiplex PCR; TCRdb keeps in-frame clones, though not all of them. The sample yields about 89,000 clones, roughly 86% seen once. The sequenced sample consisted of CD4+ T cells from PBMCs. This receptor was identified in a man aged 45-65 years in good health and CMV-seronegative. The chain employs TRBV13 and TRBJ2-3, with TRBD2 identical over 12 bases. Here the CDR3 DNA reads TGTGCCAGCAGCTTATTGGTACTAGCGGGAGGTCGGACCTCGGCTGGTACAGATACGCAGTATTTT. Translation: CASSLLVLAGGRTSAGTDTQYF.